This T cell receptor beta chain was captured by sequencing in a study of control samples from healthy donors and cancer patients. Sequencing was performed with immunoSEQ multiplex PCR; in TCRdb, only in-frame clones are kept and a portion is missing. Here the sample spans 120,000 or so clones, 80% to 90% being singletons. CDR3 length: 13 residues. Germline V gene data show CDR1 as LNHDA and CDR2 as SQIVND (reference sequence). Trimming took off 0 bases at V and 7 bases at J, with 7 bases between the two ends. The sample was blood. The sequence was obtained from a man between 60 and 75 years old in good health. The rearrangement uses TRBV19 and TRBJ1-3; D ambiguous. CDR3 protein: CASSIDGRNTIYF. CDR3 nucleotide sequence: TGTGCCAGTAGTATAGATGGACGGAACACCATATATTTT. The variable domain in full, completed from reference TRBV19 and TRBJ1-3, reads DGGITQSPKYLFRKEGQNVTLSCEQNLNHDAMYWYRQDPGQGLRLIYYSQIVNDFQKGDIAEGYSVSREKKESFPLTVTSAQKNPTAFYLCASSIDGRNTIYFGEGSWLTVV.